Reported below is one T cell receptor (beta chain). In the source study's methods: By means of reference gene primer amplification, nucleated cell counts were estimated. The repertoire was sequenced with immunoSEQ multiplex PCR; TCRdb's copy has only in-frame clones and lacks some. The V and J calls and clone size come from that table; D and trimming were worked out from the DNA. This repertoire shows 120,000 to 150,000 clones, over 75% found once; its top ten account for around 8%. The sample comes from a study of blood T cell repertoires in COVID-19. Study in general: The United States, Italy and Spain supplied acute and convalescent COVID-19 samples. Sources were T cells, B-cell-depleted T cells, or PBMCs; the material itself was cDNA or gDNA.

It was during active infection that Seattle patients were enrolled and then longitudinally followed. Germline loops: CDR1 LGHDT, CDR2 YNNKEL (reference sequence). V lost 1 base and J 0 bases, leaving 7 bases between the germline ends. CDR3 length: 15 amino acids. The origin of this receptor is a woman aged 55-70 years with COVID-19, enrolled during active disease. Sample: peripheral blood. This chain links TRBV3-1 (or the pseudogene TRBV3-2) with TRBJ2-1; tentatively, D is TRBD2 (5 bases). The chain's CDR3 is CASSQGLSSYNEQFF. The CDR3, as DNA: TGTGCCAGCAGCCAAGGACTAAGCTCCTACAATGAGCAGTTCTTC.